This T cell receptor (beta chain) was sequenced in a study of cytomegalovirus exposure and HLA in healthy donors. CDR1 is SEHNR, CDR2 FQNEAQ, per germline (reference sequence). This CDR3 is 12 amino acids long. Healthy bone marrow donors made up the cohort. Primers for the PCR totalled 60 Vbeta and 13 Jbeta. The protocol was immunoSEQ multiplex PCR, while the TCRdb copy is restricted to in-frame clones and leaves out a portion. Here the sample spans approximately 100,000 clones, 81% being singletons. General study results and limits: Per a prior analysis, the majority of TCR beta V segments were productive roughly 87% or roughly 30% of the time. With DRB1 most and HLA-C fewest, TCR association rates differed between HLA loci in a later analysis. Follow-up analysis later connected one missense variant in DCLRE1C with trimming of TCR beta V- and J-genes.

In regard to this clone: Its antigen is undetermined.

This sequence was found in a woman in her 30s in good health and CMV-seronegative. This chain joins TRBV7-9 and TRBJ2-7; 7 nucleotides agree with TRBD1. Sequencing used PBMCs. As DNA, the CDR3 is TGTTCCATAGGACAGGAAACGTACGAGCAGTACTTC. This gives the protein CSIGQETYEQYF.